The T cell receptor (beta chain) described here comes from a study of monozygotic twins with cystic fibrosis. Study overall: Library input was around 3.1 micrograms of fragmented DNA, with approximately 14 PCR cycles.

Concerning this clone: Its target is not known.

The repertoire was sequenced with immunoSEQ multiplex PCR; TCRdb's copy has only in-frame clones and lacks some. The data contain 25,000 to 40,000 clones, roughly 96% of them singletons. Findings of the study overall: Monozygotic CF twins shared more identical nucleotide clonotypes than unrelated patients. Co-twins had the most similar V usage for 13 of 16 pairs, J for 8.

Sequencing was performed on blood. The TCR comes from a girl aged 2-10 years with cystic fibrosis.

CDR3 in DNA: TGCGCCAGCAGCCAAGAAAGTCTTTCGGCCTGGGATACTAATCAGCCCCAGCATTTT. Protein: CASSQESLSAWDTNQPQHF. The rearrangement joins TRBV4-1 to TRBJ1-5, with unresolved D. V was cut by 0 bases and J by 4 bases, with 22 bases left in between. CDR3 length equals 19 residues. The germline V gene has CDR1 MGHRA and CDR2 YSYEKL.